Listed below are T cell receptor beta chains from one sample, sequenced in a study of post-analysis software for immune sequencing data. TCRdb reprocessed the PCR reads with MiXCR, giving one entry per CDR3 protein. The sample shows approximately 260,000 distinct CDR3 sequences, 36% of them seen only once. Input material: blood. These receptors all stem from a girl aged 5 to 17 with multiple sclerosis. The CDR3 runs from the conserved cysteine through the conserved F or W. D genes are given only for firm matches. Only some rows state a clone size, as once, few, many or a class for expanded clones.

J gene | D gene | V gene | clone size | CDR3 DNA | CDR3 protein
TRBJ1-4 | . | TRBV10-3 | once | TGTGCCATCAGTGAGGGAGTCACTAATGAAAAACTGTTTTTT | CAISEGVTNEKLFF
TRBJ2-1 | TRBD2 | TRBV20-1 | . | TGCAGTGCTTATCTACTAGCGGGAGAAGAGAACGAGCAGTTCTTC | CSAYLLAGEENEQFF
TRBJ1-4 | TRBD1 | TRBV5-1 | many | TGCGCCAGCAGCACTCGACAGGGGACTAATGAAAAACTGTTTTTT | CASSTRQGTNEKLFF
TRBJ1-3 | . | TRBV29-1 | . | TGCAGCGTTAACGACAGGCTGTCTGGAAACACCGTATATTTT | CSVNDRLSGNTVYF
TRBJ2-1 | . | TRBV5-1 | few | TGCGCCAGCAGCTTGAATGGGGGATTCAGCTCCTACAATGAGCAGTTCTTC | CASSLNGGFSSYNEQFF
TRBJ2-7 | . | TRBV5-1 | . | TGCGCCAGCAGCCCGGGGGACACCCGATCCTACGAGCAGTACTTC | CASSPGDTRSYEQYF
TRBJ2-6 | . | TRBV3-1 | few | TGTGCCAGCAGCCAGCACGGGACGTCCTCTGGGGCCAACGTCCGGACTTTC | CASSQHGTSSGANVRTF
TRBJ1-2 | TRBD1 | TRBV6-2/TRBV6-3 | . | TGTGCCAGCAGTTCGGACAGGGAACACTCAACTATTAACTATGGCTACACCTTC | CASSSDREHSTINYGYTF
TRBJ2-3 | TRBD2 | TRBV12-3/TRBV12-4 | . | TGTGCCAGCAGTGCGGGCGGGAGGGCAGATGTGCAGTATTTT | CASSAGGRADVQYF
TRBJ1-5 | . | TRBV2 | few | TGTGCCAGCAGTCGCCTAGGGAAATCGAATCAGCCCCAGCATTTT | CASSRLGKSNQPQHF
TRBJ2-1 | . | TRBV20-1 | many | TGCAGTGCTACAGGCTCCAGCCGGCTGTTCTTC | CSATGSSRLFF
TRBJ1-6 | TRBD1 | TRBV29-1 | many | TGCAGCGTTGGGGACAGCTATAATTCACCCCTCCACTTT | CSVGDSYNSPLHF
TRBJ1-2 | . | TRBV12-3/TRBV12-4 | many | TGTGCCAGCAGTTTAGCGCCCATCTATGGCTACACCTTC | CASSLAPIYGYTF
TRBJ2-5 | . | TRBV15 | many | TGTGCCACCAGCAGAGATATTACGGGGACCCAGTACTTC | CATSRDITGTQYF
TRBJ1-5 | TRBD1 | TRBV29-1 | many | TGCAGCGTGTTGGGACAGGGGATCAATCAGCCCCAGCATTTT | CSVLGQGINQPQHF
TRBJ2-3 | . | TRBV4-1 | many | TGCGCCAGCAGCCAATTCGGGTTTCCAGATACGCAGTATTTT | CASSQFGFPDTQYF
TRBJ2-3 | . | TRBV13 | . | TGTGCCAGCAGCTTCCCCCCCCACACAGATACGCAGTATTTT | CASSFPPHTDTQYF
TRBJ1-1 | TRBD1 | TRBV11-3 | few | TGTGCCAGCAGCTCCGGACAGGGAACGGGTGAAGCTTTCTTT | CASSSGQGTGEAFF
TRBJ2-7 | TRBD1 | TRBV6-1 | . | TGTGCCAGCAGTGAAGGGACAGGGGGCTCCCACGAGCAGTACTTC | CASSEGTGGSHEQYF
TRBJ2-5 | . | TRBV15 | many | TGTGCCACCAGAGAGCAGGGCAGGGAAAAAGGAGAGACCCAGTACTTC | CATREQGREKGETQYF
TRBJ1-2 | . | TRBV28 | many | TGTGCCAGCAGTTCTCAGGTCCCAGCTAACTATGGCTACACCTTC | CASSSQVPANYGYTF
TRBJ2-5 | TRBD1 | TRBV5-1 | . | TGCGCCAGCAGCTTGGCCGTTATGTCTCGGGACAGGAGCGGAGAGACCCAGTACTTC | CASSLAVMSRDRSGETQYF
TRBJ2-2 | . | TRBV6-5 | . | TGTGCCAGCAGTTTAAACCCGCAGGGGGGGGGGAACACCGGGGAGCTGTTTTTT | CASSLNPQGGGNTGELFF
TRBJ1-2 | . | TRBV27 | many | TGTGCCAGCAGTAACACCAACTATGGCTACACCTTC | CASSNTNYGYTF
TRBJ2-1 | . | TRBV3-1 | many | TGTGCCAGCAGCCAAGAAGGGTCGCGGGGTGCCTACAATGAGCAGTTCTTC | CASSQEGSRGAYNEQFF
TRBJ1-2 | . | TRBV5-3 | . | TGTGCCAGCAGCTTGGAGAGCCAGACTTACTATGGCTACACCTTC | CASSLESQTYYGYTF
TRBJ2-3 | . | TRBV24-1 | once | TGTGCCACCAGTGATAAATCGACAGGCACAGATACGCAGTATTTT | CATSDKSTGTDTQYF
TRBJ1-2 | . | TRBV10-3 | many | TGTGCCATCAGCCAGACAGCCGAGTATCGTGGCTACACCTTC | CAISQTAEYRGYTF
TRBJ1-5 | . | TRBV5-8 | . | TGTGCCAGCAGCGGGGGTACGCCCAGCAATCAGCCCCAGCATTTT | CASSGGTPSNQPQHF
TRBJ1-5 | TRBD1 | TRBV27 | . | TGTGCCAGCAGGACGGGACAGACAAATCAGCCCCAGCATTTT | CASRTGQTNQPQHF